This T cell receptor beta chain derives from a study of T cell changes during pregnancy in multiple sclerosis. The protocol was immunoSEQ multiplex PCR, while the TCRdb copy is restricted to in-frame clones and leaves out a portion. The table records some 85,000 clones, over 85% of them present only once. Germline-derived CDR1 and CDR2 are SGDLS and YYNGEE. The V and J ends lost 4 bases and 4 bases respectively, with 18 bases between them. This CDR3 has 16 amino acids. The rearrangement links TRBV9 to TRBJ2-1; maybe TRBD1 (5 bases). The sequence derives from a female donor in good health, enrolled as a control in a pregnancy study. The source material was peripheral blood, sampled in the second trimester of pregnancy. CDR3: CASSPIAGMRYNEQFF. The CDR3 coding sequence is TGTGCCAGCAGCCCAATAGCAGGGATGAGGTACAATGAGCAGTTCTTC. Full variable domain (rest looked up from reference TRBV9 and TRBJ2-1): DSGVTQTPKHLITATGQRVTLRCSPRSGDLSVYWYQQSLDQGLQFLIQYYNGEERAKGNILERFSAQQFPDLHSELNLSSLELGDSALYFCASSPIAGMRYNEQFFGPGTRLTVL.